This note documents a single T cell receptor (beta chain) sequence. This sample stems from a study of Ad26.COV2.S vaccination and SARS-CoV-2 variants. Measured with immunoSEQ multiplex PCR; TCRdb has only the in-frame clones, and not every one. The sample lists fewer than 300,000 clones, about 89% occurring once. The sample's treatment: over 15 received Ad26.COV2.S at low or high dose, single or two shots; about 5 received placebo; per-sample allocation not given. Collection of the samples took place on day 63 after the first injection of vaccine or placebo. The CDR3 sequence is 14 residues long. Per germline, CDR1 GTSNPN and CDR2 SVGIG (reference sequence). V gave up 5 bases and J gave up 1 base, with 14 bases separating them.

Sequencing was performed on peripheral blood, taken in a trial of Ad26.COV2.S vaccine versus placebo. V usage is TRBV30 and J usage is TRBJ1-1; D might be TRBD1 (6 bases). This TCR derives from a person between 18 and 65 years old who received the Ad26.COV2.S COVID-19 vaccine or a placebo. The CDR3 is CAWARGGPNTEAFF. In DNA, the CDR3 is TGTGCCTGGGCCCGAGGGGGTCCGAACACTGAAGCTTTCTTT. The entire variable domain, with the rest obtained from reference TRBV30 and TRBJ1-1, is as follows: SQTIHQWPATLVQPVGSPLSLECTVEGTSNPNLYWYRQAAGRGLQLLFYSVGIGQISSEVPQNLSASRPQDRQFILSSKKLLLSDSGFYLCAWARGGPNTEAFFGQGTRLTVV.